The present T cell receptor (beta chain) was sequenced within a study of T cells in localized non-small cell lung cancer. On this clone itself: The antigen is undetermined. This specimen includes other DNA sequences encoding the same CDR3.

Whole-study findings and limits: Tumor trailed uninvolved adjacent lung in T cell clonality, which peaked there.

Germline CDR1 reads MDHEN; CDR2 reads SYDVKM. V lost 8 bases to trimming and J lost 2 bases, with 25 bases between them. CDR3 length equals 17 residues. TCRdb keeps only in-frame clones here, not all; method: immunoSEQ multiplex PCR. Here the sample spans 35,000 to 45,000 clones, around 79% being singletons. The specimen was PBMCs, collected before any cancer treatment. The receptor was derived from a woman aged 35-70 years with stage II squamous cell lung carcinoma. This rearrangement joins TRBV28 to TRBJ2-7; possibly TRBD1 or TRBD2 for D (7 bases each). Written as DNA, the CDR3 is TGTGCCAGCCCTTTCGCAGGGGGGGACACTCCCCCCTACGAGCAGTACTTC. Translated, it gives CASPFAGGDTPPYEQYF.